These 21 T cell receptor beta chains were all obtained from the same sample, sequenced in a study of OX40 agonist ivuxolimab in advanced cancers. Only in-frame clones appear in the TCRdb table, and some are missing; sequencing was by immunoSEQ multiplex PCR. The table records around 110,000 clones, less than 95% of them present only once. Specimen: CD4+ or CD8+ T cells sorted from blood, collected in a trial of the OX40 agonist ivuxolimab. The receptors were sampled from an adult with an advanced solid tumor such as melanoma, head and neck, liver or kidney cancer.

The gene calls are TRBV5-1 and TRBJ1-4; D unclear. Germline values: CDR1 SGHRS, CDR2 YFSETQ. V was cut by 4 bases and J by 0 bases, with 13 bases left in between. CDR3 length: 16 amino acids. CDR3 region: CASSTGLTSTNEKLFF. CDR3 nucleotide sequence: TGCGCCAGCAGCACGGGTCTGACCTCAACTAATGAAAAACTGTTTTTT.

The DNA for the CDR3 is TGTGCCAGCAGCGTAGGTGAAATTCGGGGGGCCACTGAAGCTTTCTTT. It encodes CASSVGEIRGATEAFF. The genes are TRBV9 and TRBJ1-1, with a tentative D call TRBD1 (6 bases). Germline CDR1 is SGDLS and CDR2 is YYNGEE. This CDR3 is built from 16 residues. The V end lost 0 bases, the J end lost 4 bases, and 16 bases lay between the germline ends.

The rearrangement uses TRBV10-2 and TRBJ2-1; 9 bases match TRBD1. V lost 2 bases, J lost 4 bases, and 6 bases stayed unmatched. The length of the CDR3 is 16 residues. Germline V CDR1 and CDR2: WSHSY, SAAADI. The CDR3 DNA follows: TGCGCCAGCAGTGAGGGACCGGGACAGGGATACAATGAGCAGTTCTTC. Protein sequence: CASSEGPGQGYNEQFF.

The chain combines TRBV2 with TRBJ2-7, with a tentative D call TRBD1 (6 bases). Germline V gives CDR1 SNHLY, CDR2 FYNNEI. The length of the CDR3 is 14 residues. V lost 7 bases, J lost 4 bases, and 17 bases lay in between. This chain's CDR3 is CASTEGRGGYEQYF. In DNA form, the CDR3 reads TGTGCCAGCACCGAGGGCAGGGGCGGGTACGAGCAGTACTTC.

The chain joins TRBV5-1 to TRBJ2-5; D may be TRBD2 (6 bases). Trimming pared 0 bases from V and 1 base from J, leaving 10 bases between. The CDR3 covers 15 residues. Germline V gene data show CDR1 as SGHRS and CDR2 as YFSETQ. The CDR3 here is CASSLGIGGQETQYF. CDR3 nucleotide sequence: TGCGCCAGCAGCTTGGGTATCGGGGGCCAAGAGACCCAGTACTTC.

Concerning this clone itself: This sample also contains other DNA sequences that code for the same CDR3. The chain employs TRBV30 and TRBJ2-7; D not resolved. Germline loops: CDR1 GTSNPN, CDR2 SVGIG (reference sequence). The V end lost 3 bases, the J end lost 4 bases, and 7 bases lay between the germline ends. CDR3 length equals 11 residues. Written as DNA, the CDR3 is TGTGCCTGGAGCCGGAGTTACGAGCAGTACTTC. Residues: CAWSRSYEQYF.

The chain employs TRBV18 and TRBJ2-5; D is possibly TRBD1 or TRBD2 (6 bases each). Germline V gene lookup returns CDR1 KGHSH and CDR2 LQKENI. This CDR3 contains 14 residues. V was trimmed by 3 bases and J by 2 bases, leaving 10 bases between them. The CDR3 DNA sequence: TGTGCCAGCTCACCGAGGGGGGTACAAGAGACCCAGTACTTC. It translates to CASSPRGVQETQYF.

The CDR3 spells CASSLLGRGSGELFF. The CDR3 region has the DNA TGTGCCAGCAGCCTCCTGGGGCGGGGGTCCGGGGAGCTGTTTTTT. The chain uses TRBV7-2 and TRBJ2-2; 7 bases agree with TRBD2. The germline V gene has CDR1 SGHTA and CDR2 FQGNSA. The CDR3 has 15 amino acids. The trim removed 5 bases at V and 6 bases at J, leaving 9 bases unmatched.

V and J are TRBV28 and TRBJ2-5; possibly TRBD2 for D (7 bases). V gave up 3 bases and J gave up 10 bases, with 18 bases separating them. The CDR3 is 14 amino acids. Germline assignment: CDR1 MDHEN and CDR2 SYDVKM. This CDR3 is CASSLGIGGGGQYF. Here the CDR3 DNA reads TGTGCCAGCAGTTTGGGGATCGGGGGCGGGGGCCAGTACTTC.

At least ten counts were recorded for this clone. The V gene is TRBV5-4, the J gene TRBJ1-3; TRBD1 might be the D (5 bases). Germline V gene lookup returns CDR1 SGHNT and CDR2 YYREEE (reference sequence). The CDR3 is 15 amino acids. V lost 0 bases and J 2 bases, leaving 9 bases between the germline ends. The CDR3 nucleotides are TGTGCCAGCAGCTTGGCCCCAGGGACTGGAAACACCATATATTTT. It codes for CASSLAPGTGNTIYF.

The chain carries TRBV28 and TRBJ2-3, with D perhaps TRBD2 (6 bases). The germline V gene has CDR1 MDHEN and CDR2 SYDVKM. V dropped 7 bases and J dropped 0 bases, with 14 bases sitting between them. The CDR3 sequence is 15 residues long. CDR3 coding DNA: TGTGCCAGCAAAACCGGGACTGCTAGCACAGATACGCAGTATTTT. Translated, it gives CASKTGTASTDTQYF.

The chain couples TRBV5-1 to TRBJ1-1; 9 nucleotides line up with TRBD1. V dropped 0 bases and J dropped 5; count of bases not matched to a gene: 11. The CDR3 has 17 amino acids. Germline V gene data show CDR1 as SGHRS and CDR2 as YFSETQ. For the CDR3, the DNA is TGCGCCAGCAGCTTGGCTAGGGGGACAGGGACGAGAACTGAAGCTTTCTTT. Translated: CASSLARGTGTRTEAFF.

The chain uses TRBV19 and TRBJ1-5; TRBD1 aligns across 9 bases. This CDR3 contains 13 residues. The trim removed 7 bases at V and 5 bases at J, leaving 3 bases unmatched. Germline values: CDR1 LNHDA, CDR2 SQIVND (reference sequence). The CDR3 is CASKDRGDQPQHF. As DNA, the CDR3 is TGTGCCAGTAAGGACAGGGGAGATCAGCCCCAGCATTTT.

V is TRBV30 and J is TRBJ2-3; 8 bases fit TRBD1. Trimming at V came to 4 bases and at J to 2 bases, leaving 5 bases not matched to a gene. Germline assignment: CDR1 GTSNPN and CDR2 SVGIG (reference sequence). CDR3 length: 14 residues. CDR3 nucleotide sequence: TGTGCCTGGAACCGGGACAGGCCCACAGATACGCAGTATTTT. Encoded protein: CAWNRDRPTDTQYF.

As DNA, the CDR3 is TGTGCCAGCAGCGTAGACCCCGGGGGTGAGACCCAGTACTTC. Amino acid sequence: CASSVDPGGETQYF. The chain uses TRBV9 and TRBJ2-5, with D perhaps matching TRBD2 (6 bases). In germline, CDR1 is SGDLS, CDR2 YYNGEE. The CDR3 is made up of 14 amino acids. Trimming left V 0 bases short and J 5 bases short, with 11 bases between.

The chain couples TRBV5-6 to TRBJ2-3; tentative D call: TRBD1 (7 bases). V lost 0 bases and J 3 bases, leaving 11 bases between the germline ends. Germline CDR1 and CDR2: SGHDT and YYEEEE. CDR3 size: 15 residues. For the CDR3, the DNA is TGTGCCAGCAGCTTGGGGGCAGGGGGGACAGATACGCAGTATTTT. It translates to CASSLGAGGTDTQYF.

This chain joins TRBV7-2 and TRBJ1-1, with 7 nucleotides matching TRBD1. The CDR3 has 14 amino acids. Per the germline V gene, CDR1 is SGHTA and CDR2 is FQGNSA. J was trimmed by 7 bases and V by 1 base; bases with no gene match: 6. CDR3 in amino acids: CASSLGRGWGEAFF. The CDR3 coding sequence is TGTGCCAGCAGCTTAGGCAGGGGGTGGGGTGAAGCTTTCTTT.

This chain joins TRBV19 and TRBJ1-5; D gene uncertain. V was clipped by 7 bases and J by 4 bases, with 11 bases between them. This CDR3 spans 13 amino acids. Germline CDR1 is LNHDA and CDR2 is SQIVND (reference sequence). The CDR3 reads CASTTVLNQPQHF. CDR3 sequence (DNA): TGTGCCAGTACGACGGTCCTTAATCAGCCCCAGCATTTT.

This chain links TRBV28 with TRBJ2-5; D is unclear. From germline, CDR1 is MDHEN and CDR2 SYDVKM. V was pared by 4 bases and J by 2 bases, with 11 bases between. The CDR3 runs 14 residues. CDR3 amino acids: CASSSNPPQETQYF. DNA for the CDR3: TGTGCCAGCAGTTCAAACCCCCCACAAGAGACCCAGTACTTC.

V gene TRBV7-2 combines with J gene TRBJ1-6, with 7 bases lining up with TRBD1. Germline CDR1 reads SGHTA; CDR2 reads FQGNSA. The CDR3 is 14 amino acids. J was trimmed by 9 bases and V by 1 base; bases with no gene match: 3. The CDR3 coding sequence is TGTGCCAGCAGCTTAGGACAGGGCACTTCACCCCTCCACTTT. Translating it yields CASSLGQGTSPLHF.

Of note for this clone: The sample has other DNA sequences that encode this CDR3 too. The rearrangement joins TRBV7-3 to TRBJ2-3; unclear D gene. Germline V gene lookup returns CDR1 SGHTA and CDR2 FQGTGA. This CDR3 spans 14 amino acids. Deletions cut 2 bases from V and 3 bases from J, with 9 bases between. CDR3 amino acids: CASSLGFGTDTQYF. The CDR3 DNA reads as TGTGCCAGCAGCTTAGGCTTCGGGACAGATACGCAGTATTTT.